A single sample is the source of the 8 T cell receptor beta chains below, sequenced in a study of blood T cell repertoires in COVID-19. The method was immunoSEQ multiplex PCR; TCRdb's version includes in-frame clones alone and lacks a portion of them. This table has about 160,000 clones, approximately 80% appearing once. Sequencing input: PBMCs or T cells enriched from blood (not recorded which). The receptors shown here come from a woman aged 50 to 60 who had recovered from COVID-19.

The chain uses TRBV28 and TRBJ1-1, with TRBD1 as a possible D gene (6 bases). V lost 2 bases and J 1 base, leaving 8 bases between the germline ends. The CDR3 spans 14 residues. Germline V gives CDR1 MDHEN, CDR2 SYDVKM. CDR3 bases: TGTGCCAGCAGTTTAGGGACACCGAACACTGAAGCTTTCTTT. Protein: CASSLGTPNTEAFF. The entire variable domain, with the rest obtained from reference TRBV28 and TRBJ1-1, is as follows: DVKVTQSSRYLVKRTGEKVFLECVQDMDHENMFWYRQDPGLGLRLIYFSYDVKMKEKGDIPEGYSVSREKKERFSLILESASTNQTSMYLCASSLGTPNTEAFFGQGTRLTVV.

The chain uses TRBV7-9 and TRBJ2-1; D possibly corresponds to TRBD1 (6 bases). Trimming pared 5 bases from V and 3 bases from J, leaving 14 bases between. CDR1 is SEHNR, CDR2 FQNEAQ, per germline (reference sequence). CDR3 length equals 15 residues. CDR3 bases: TGTGCCAGCAGCCCCCAGTCCAGGGGCTACAATGAGCAGTTCTTC. Translation: CASSPQSRGYNEQFF.

This clone was recorded at least ten times. The chain has TRBV28 and TRBJ1-6, with D hard to call. The CDR3 has 15 residues. Germline CDR1 and CDR2: MDHEN and SYDVKM. V was cut by 2 bases and J by 4 bases, with 9 bases left in between. The CDR3: CASSLSGIYNSPLHF. DNA of the CDR3: TGTGCCAGCAGTTTAAGCGGGATTTATAATTCACCCCTCCACTTT.

CDR3 sequence (DNA): TGTGCCAGTACGGACAGGGGTTATCAGCCCCAGCATTTT. Translated: CASTDRGYQPQHF. This chain connects TRBV19 to TRBJ1-5, with 9 nucleotides matching TRBD1. The CDR3 runs to 13 residues. V shed 7 bases, J shed 5 bases, and the junction held 3 bases outside the gene matches. Germline V lookup: CDR1 LNHDA, CDR2 SQIVND (reference sequence). Filled out from reference TRBV19 and TRBJ1-5, the complete variable domain reads DGGITQSPKYLFRKEGQNVTLSCEQNLNHDAMYWYRQDPGQGLRLIYYSQIVNDFQKGDIAEGYSVSREKKESFPLTVTSAQKNPTAFYLCASTDRGYQPQHFGDGTRLSIL.

The chain recombines TRBV11-3 with TRBJ1-5; D gene unclear. V was pared by 3 bases and J by 6 bases, with 9 bases between. The CDR3 is 13 residues long. Germline assignment: CDR1 SGHNT and CDR2 YENEEA. The CDR3 DNA sequence: TGTGCCAGCAGCTTCCGACATGGTCAGCCCCAGCATTTT. Protein sequence: CASSFRHGQPQHF.

J is TRBJ2-2 and V is TRBV21-1; TRBD1, the table's D call, lacks a check against the DNA. TRBV21-1 is a recognized pseudogene. CDR3 length: 17 amino acids. The CDR3 sequence is CASSSDMTPANTGELFF. The DNA of the CDR3 is TGTGCCAGCTCCTCCGACATGACCCCTGCGAACACCGGGGAGCTGTTTTTT.

The V call is TRBV6-5, the J call TRBJ2-7, with TRBD2 identical over 8 bases. This CDR3 region has 15 residues. V lost 10 bases and J lost 3; bases outside the gene matches: 14. CDR1 and CDR2 (germline): MNHEY, SVGAGI. The CDR3 DNA reads TGTGCCACCTTCCGGGGGGGGGATTATAACTACGAGCAGTACTTC. Translated: CATFRGGDYNYEQYF.

The count of this clone is one. V gene TRBV19 combines with J gene TRBJ2-7; 9 nucleotides line up with TRBD1. The V gene end was trimmed by 8 bases and the J gene end by 0 bases; junction bases not matched to a gene: 2. Germline V CDR1 and CDR2: LNHDA, SQIVND (reference sequence). The CDR3 contains 13 residues. The CDR3 region has the DNA TGTGCCAGTGGGACAGGGACCTCCTACGAGCAGTACTTC. This gives the protein CASGTGTSYEQYF. Variable domain in full (rest from reference TRBV19 and TRBJ2-7): DGGITQSPKYLFRKEGQNVTLSCEQNLNHDAMYWYRQDPGQGLRLIYYSQIVNDFQKGDIAEGYSVSREKKESFPLTVTSAQKNPTAFYLCASGTGTSYEQYFGPGTRLTVT.